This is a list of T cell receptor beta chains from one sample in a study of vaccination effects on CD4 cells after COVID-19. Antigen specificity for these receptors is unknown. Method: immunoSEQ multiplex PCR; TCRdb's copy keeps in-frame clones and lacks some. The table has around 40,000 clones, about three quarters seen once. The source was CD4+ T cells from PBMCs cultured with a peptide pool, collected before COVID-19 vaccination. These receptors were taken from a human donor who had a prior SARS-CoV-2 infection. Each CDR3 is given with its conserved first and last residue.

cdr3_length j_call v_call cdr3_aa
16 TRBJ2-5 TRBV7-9 CASSPRSGGPAGTQYF
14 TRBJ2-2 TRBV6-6 CASRDRGITGELFF
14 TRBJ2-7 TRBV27 CASSTGTGSYEQYF
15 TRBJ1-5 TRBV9 CASSVVRAGHQPQHF
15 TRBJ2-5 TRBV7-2 CASSLGLAGVRTQYF
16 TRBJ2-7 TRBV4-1 CASSRTPGLAGDEQYF
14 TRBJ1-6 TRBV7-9 CASSLSSYNSPLHF
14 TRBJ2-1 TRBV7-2 CASNSPIREGEQFF
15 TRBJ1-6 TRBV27 CASSLSIEYNSPLHF
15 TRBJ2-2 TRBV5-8 CASSLSLQNTGELFF
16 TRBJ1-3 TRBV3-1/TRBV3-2 CASSQSWTGSGNTIYF
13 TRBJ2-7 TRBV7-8 CASSLASATQQYF
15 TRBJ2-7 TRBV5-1 CASSLVQGGTYEQYF
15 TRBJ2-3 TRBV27 CASSFAVGTTDTQYF
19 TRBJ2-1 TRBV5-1 CASSLPGLASMYVRNEQFF
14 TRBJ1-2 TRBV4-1 CASSLGTGDYGYTF
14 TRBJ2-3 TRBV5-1 CASSLTGVRDTQYF
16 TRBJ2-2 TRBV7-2 CASSRDGPRTAGELFF
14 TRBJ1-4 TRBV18 CASSPGRRNEKLFF
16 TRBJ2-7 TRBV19 CASSIDAGGAGYEQYF
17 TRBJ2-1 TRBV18 CASSPGRGLPMGNEQFF
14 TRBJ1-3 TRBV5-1 CASSFGVAGNTIYF
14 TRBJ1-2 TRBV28 CASSWDTTNYGYTF
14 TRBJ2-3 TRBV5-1 CASSPPRGADTQYF
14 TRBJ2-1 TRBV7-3 CASSSGQGVSEQFF
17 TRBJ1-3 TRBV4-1 CASSQASDYLSGNTIYF
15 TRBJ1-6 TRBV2 CATSRLGQPNSPLHF